What follows is one TCR beta chain and its context. Original processing notes: It was from reference gene primer amplification that nucleated cell counts were estimated. The data were produced by immunoSEQ multiplex PCR, yet TCRdb's version contains in-frame clones alone and is incomplete. V and J calls and clone size are as listed in that table; D and trimming were resolved from the DNA. The sample yields under 300,000 clones, 75% to 90% seen once. This entry is derived from a study of blood T cell repertoires in COVID-19. In the study overall: Sources were T cells, B-cell-depleted T cells, or PBMCs; the material itself was cDNA or gDNA.

This clonotype was sampled from a woman between 65 and 79 years old with COVID-19, enrolled during active disease. The sample was peripheral blood.

CDR3 amino acids: CASSLPRQGNSPLHF. The CDR3 DNA reads as TGTGCCAGCAGTTTACCCAGACAGGGAAATTCACCCCTCCACTTT. This chain joins TRBV6-6 and TRBJ1-6; 7 bases are shared with TRBD1. V shed 4 bases and J 7 bases; nucleotides not matched to a gene: 7. This CDR3 comprises 15 residues. Germline V gene lookup returns CDR1 MNHNY and CDR2 SVGAGI (reference sequence).